This is a list of T cell receptor beta chains from one sample in a study of OX40 agonist ivuxolimab in advanced cancers. Generated by immunoSEQ multiplex PCR, the TCRdb table keeps only in-frame clones and is missing some. The table shows tens of thousands of clones, with approximately 83% occurring only once. This material consisted of CD4+ or CD8+ T cells sorted from blood, taken in a trial of the OX40 agonist ivuxolimab. Receptor source: an adult with an advanced solid tumor such as melanoma, head and neck, liver or kidney cancer. CDR3s include the opening cysteine and the closing phenylalanine or tryptophan. D genes are given only for firm matches. Clone size, where shown, is once, few, many, or a class for clones that have expanded.

CDR3nt: TGTGCCAGCTCCGCTTTTACGGCTAATGAAGCTTTCTTT
CDR3aa: CASSAFTANEAFF
d_gene: NA
j_gene: TRBJ1-1
v_gene: TRBV18
len: 13
abundance: once

CDR3nt: TGTGCCAGCAGTGAATCCGGGAGAGACTATGGCTACACCTTC
CDR3aa: CASSESGRDYGYTF
d_gene: NA
j_gene: TRBJ1-2
v_gene: TRBV6-1
len: 14
abundance: NA

CDR3nt: TGTGCCTGGAGGGGACAGGGGGGAACTGAAGCTTTCTTT
CDR3aa: CAWRGQGGTEAFF
d_gene: TRBD1
j_gene: TRBJ1-1
v_gene: TRBV30
len: 13
abundance: NA

CDR3nt: TGTGCCTGGAGTGTACCCGGGACAGGGCTCGAGCAGTACTTC
CDR3aa: CAWSVPGTGLEQYF
d_gene: TRBD1
j_gene: TRBJ2-7
v_gene: TRBV30
len: 14
abundance: once

CDR3nt: TGTGCCAGCAGCTTGGCGGCTAGCGGAACAGATACGCAGTATTTT
CDR3aa: CASSLAASGTDTQYF
d_gene: TRBD2
j_gene: TRBJ2-3
v_gene: TRBV5-8
len: 15
abundance: NA

CDR3nt: TGTGCCAGTAGTCCTGGACAGCTTATCAACACTGAAGCTTTCTTT
CDR3aa: CASSPGQLINTEAFF
d_gene: NA
j_gene: TRBJ1-1
v_gene: TRBV19
len: 15
abundance: NA

CDR3nt: TGTGCCAGCTCACCAGCTAGCCTACAATACACCGGGGAGCTGTTTTTT
CDR3aa: CASSPASLQYTGELFF
d_gene: NA
j_gene: TRBJ2-2
v_gene: TRBV18
len: 16
abundance: NA

CDR3nt: TGTGCCAGCTCACCCCCGGTTGCAACCTACGAGCAGTACTTC
CDR3aa: CASSPPVATYEQYF
d_gene: NA
j_gene: TRBJ2-7
v_gene: TRBV18
len: 14
abundance: NA

CDR3nt: TGTGCCAGCAGCCAACCTACTCTCAACGAGCAGTTCTTC
CDR3aa: CASSQPTLNEQFF
d_gene: NA
j_gene: TRBJ2-1
v_gene: TRBV4-2
len: 13
abundance: NA

CDR3nt: TGTGCCAGCAGCCAAGGCCACCGGGGGGATTACGGCTACACCTTC
CDR3aa: CASSQGHRGDYGYTF
d_gene: NA
j_gene: TRBJ1-2
v_gene: TRBV4-2
len: 15
abundance: few

CDR3nt: TGCGCCAGCAGCCCCCGAAGCAGGACAGGGACCACAGATACGCAGTATTTT
CDR3aa: CASSPRSRTGTTDTQYF
d_gene: TRBD1
j_gene: TRBJ2-3
v_gene: TRBV4-1
len: 17
abundance: NA

CDR3nt: TGTGCTAGTGGTTCACGGACAGGGGGCGCGACCGGGGAGCTGTTTTTT
CDR3aa: CASGSRTGGATGELFF
d_gene: TRBD1
j_gene: TRBJ2-2
v_gene: TRBV12-5
len: 16
abundance: NA

CDR3nt: TGTGCCAGCAGCCAGGGGGACAGGTACTATGGCTACACCTTC
CDR3aa: CASSQGDRYYGYTF
d_gene: TRBD1
j_gene: TRBJ1-2
v_gene: TRBV14
len: 14
abundance: NA

CDR3nt: TGTGCCAGCCAGAATCCCGGGGGCGGCACTGAAGCTTTCTTT
CDR3aa: CASQNPGGGTEAFF
d_gene: NA
j_gene: TRBJ1-1
v_gene: TRBV28
len: 14
abundance: once

CDR3nt: TGTGTCAGCAGCTTTGACAGGGGTTCCTACGAGCAGTACTTC
CDR3aa: CVSSFDRGSYEQYF
d_gene: TRBD1
j_gene: TRBJ2-7
v_gene: TRBV7-2
len: 14
abundance: NA

CDR3nt: TGTGCCAGCAGCTTCCCAGTCGGGGGGGGGTCGGAGACCCAGTACTTC
CDR3aa: CASSFPVGGGSETQYF
d_gene: TRBD2
j_gene: TRBJ2-5
v_gene: TRBV7-9
len: 16
abundance: once

CDR3nt: TGCAGTGCGGCAGATTCGGAGACCCAGTACTTC
CDR3aa: CSAADSETQYF
d_gene: NA
j_gene: TRBJ2-5
v_gene: TRBV20-1
len: 11
abundance: NA

CDR3nt: TGTGCCAGCAACAGGGACGGGAAAGAGACCCAGTACTTC
CDR3aa: CASNRDGKETQYF
d_gene: NA
j_gene: TRBJ2-5
v_gene: TRBV7-9
len: 13
abundance: NA

CDR3nt: TGTGCCAGTAGTATAGCTTTTCGGGACAGGGGACATGAAGCTTTCTTT
CDR3aa: CASSIAFRDRGHEAFF
d_gene: TRBD1
j_gene: TRBJ1-1
v_gene: TRBV19
len: 16
abundance: NA

CDR3nt: TGCGCCAGCAGCCAACCCCTTGGCGGGAGGGGGTACAATGAGCAGTTCTTC
CDR3aa: CASSQPLGGRGYNEQFF
d_gene: TRBD2
j_gene: TRBJ2-1
v_gene: TRBV4-1
len: 17
abundance: once

CDR3nt: TGTGCCAGCAGACCCGGACTAGCGGGAGTATCGTCCTACGAGCAGTACTTC
CDR3aa: CASRPGLAGVSSYEQYF
d_gene: TRBD2
j_gene: TRBJ2-7
v_gene: TRBV11-2
len: 17
abundance: NA

CDR3nt: TGTGCCAGCAGTGACACCGGGACAGGGGACCACGAGCAGTACTTC
CDR3aa: CASSDTGTGDHEQYF
d_gene: TRBD1
j_gene: TRBJ2-7
v_gene: TRBV6-1
len: 15
abundance: NA

CDR3nt: TGTGCCAGCAGCTCTGAAAGGATTGGGGAGACCCAGTACTTC
CDR3aa: CASSSERIGETQYF
d_gene: NA
j_gene: TRBJ2-5
v_gene: TRBV7-8
len: 14
abundance: NA

CDR3nt: TGTGCCAGGACCGGGAACGTGGCAGACCAAGAGACCCAGTACTTC
CDR3aa: CARTGNVADQETQYF
d_gene: NA
j_gene: TRBJ2-5
v_gene: TRBV2
len: 15
abundance: NA

CDR3nt: TGTGCCAGCAGTAGCGGGACGCTCTACGAGCAGTACTTC
CDR3aa: CASSSGTLYEQYF
d_gene: TRBD2
j_gene: TRBJ2-7
v_gene: TRBV6-5
len: 13
abundance: NA

CDR3nt: TGTGCCAGTAGTTGGGGGGCCAGGGGCGAAGAGCAGTACTTC
CDR3aa: CASSWGARGEEQYF
d_gene: NA
j_gene: TRBJ2-7
v_gene: TRBV19
len: 14
abundance: few

CDR3nt: TGCGCCAGCAGCTTGGGTGACAGCACAGATACGCAGTATTTT
CDR3aa: CASSLGDSTDTQYF
d_gene: NA
j_gene: TRBJ2-3
v_gene: TRBV5-1
len: 14
abundance: NA

CDR3nt: TGTGCCAGCAGTGACTATATGGGGAACACTGAAGCTTTCTTT
CDR3aa: CASSDYMGNTEAFF
d_gene: NA
j_gene: TRBJ1-1
v_gene: TRBV25-1
len: 14
abundance: NA

CDR3nt: TGTGCCAGCAGTCGTCCGGGAAAAGGGGTGTTTTTT
CDR3aa: CASSRPGKGVFF
d_gene: NA
j_gene: TRBJ1-4
v_gene: TRBV7-9
len: 12
abundance: NA

CDR3nt: TGTGCCACCGCTTTACATTCTAGCACAGATACGCAGTATTTT
CDR3aa: CATALHSSTDTQYF
d_gene: NA
j_gene: TRBJ2-3
v_gene: TRBV15
len: 14
abundance: NA

CDR3nt: TGCGCCAGCAGCCAAGATTGGGGGCTTGGACTCCATAGCAATCAGCCCCAGCATTTT
CDR3aa: CASSQDWGLGLHSNQPQHF
d_gene: NA
j_gene: TRBJ1-5
v_gene: TRBV4-3
len: 19
abundance: NA

CDR3nt: TGCGCCAGCTTACCGGGACAGGCCTACAATGAGCAGTTCTTC
CDR3aa: CASLPGQAYNEQFF
d_gene: TRBD1
j_gene: TRBJ2-1
v_gene: TRBV5-1
len: 14
abundance: once

CDR3nt: TGTGCCAGCCACGGACTAGCGGACACAGATACGCAGTATTTT
CDR3aa: CASHGLADTDTQYF
d_gene: TRBD2
j_gene: TRBJ2-3
v_gene: TRBV6-6
len: 14
abundance: once

CDR3nt: TGTGCCAGCAGCCGGGACTTCCATTACGAGCAGTACTTC
CDR3aa: CASSRDFHYEQYF
d_gene: NA
j_gene: TRBJ2-7
v_gene: TRBV6-1
len: 13
abundance: NA

CDR3nt: TGTGCCAGCAGCTTCGGACAGGACGCCTCTGGAAACACCATATATTTT
CDR3aa: CASSFGQDASGNTIYF
d_gene: TRBD1
j_gene: TRBJ1-3
v_gene: TRBV5-4
len: 16
abundance: NA

CDR3nt: TGTGCCAGCAGTGTCGGGGGCACCGGGGAGCTGTTTTTT
CDR3aa: CASSVGGTGELFF
d_gene: NA
j_gene: TRBJ2-2
v_gene: TRBV2
len: 13
abundance: NA

CDR3nt: TGCAGCGTTGGGACTAGCGGTAATCAGCCCCAGCATTTT
CDR3aa: CSVGTSGNQPQHF
d_gene: NA
j_gene: TRBJ1-5
v_gene: TRBV29-1
len: 13
abundance: NA

CDR3nt: TGTGCCTGGAGTTACGGCCCCCAAGAGACCCAGTACTTC
CDR3aa: CAWSYGPQETQYF
d_gene: NA
j_gene: TRBJ2-5
v_gene: TRBV30
len: 13
abundance: once

CDR3nt: TGTGCCAGCAGTTTGGCGTGGGTGTTTTCGGAAAAACTGTTTTTT
CDR3aa: CASSLAWVFSEKLFF
d_gene: NA
j_gene: TRBJ1-4
v_gene: TRBV28
len: 15
abundance: NA

CDR3nt: TGTGCCAGCAGCTCGGATTTGGGGAGAACTGAAGCTTTCTTT
CDR3aa: CASSSDLGRTEAFF
d_gene: NA
j_gene: TRBJ1-1
v_gene: TRBV6-5
len: 14
abundance: NA

CDR3nt: TGTGCCAGCAGCGCCTTAGCGGGATCTTGGGACAATGAGCAGTTCTTC
CDR3aa: CASSALAGSWDNEQFF
d_gene: NA
j_gene: TRBJ2-1
v_gene: TRBV21-1
len: 16
abundance: NA